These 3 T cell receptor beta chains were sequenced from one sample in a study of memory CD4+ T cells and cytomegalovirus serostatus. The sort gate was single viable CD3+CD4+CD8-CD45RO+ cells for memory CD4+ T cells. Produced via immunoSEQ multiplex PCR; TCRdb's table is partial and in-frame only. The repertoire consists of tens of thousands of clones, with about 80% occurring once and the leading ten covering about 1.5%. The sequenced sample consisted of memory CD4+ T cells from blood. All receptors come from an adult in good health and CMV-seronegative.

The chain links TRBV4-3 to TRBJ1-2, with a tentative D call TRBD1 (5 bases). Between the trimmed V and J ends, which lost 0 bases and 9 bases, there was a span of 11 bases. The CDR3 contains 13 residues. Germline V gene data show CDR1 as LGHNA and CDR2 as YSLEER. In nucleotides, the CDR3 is TGCGCCAGCAGCCAAGAGCCAGGGTTGAGCTACACCTTC. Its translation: CASSQEPGLSYTF.

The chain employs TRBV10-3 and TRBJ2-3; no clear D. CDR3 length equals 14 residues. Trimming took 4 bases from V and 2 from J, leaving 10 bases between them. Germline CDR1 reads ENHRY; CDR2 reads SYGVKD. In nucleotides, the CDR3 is TGTGCCATCAGTGCTAGTGGATCCACAGATACGCAGTATTTT. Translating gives CAISASGSTDTQYF.

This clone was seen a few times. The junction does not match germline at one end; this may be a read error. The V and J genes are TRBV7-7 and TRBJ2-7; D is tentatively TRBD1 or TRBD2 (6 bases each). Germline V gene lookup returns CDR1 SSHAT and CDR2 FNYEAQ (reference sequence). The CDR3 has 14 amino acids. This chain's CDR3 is CASSLAQGLYEQYF. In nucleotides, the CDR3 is TGTGCTAGCAGCTTAGCACAGGGACTCTACGAGCAGTACTTC.